The entry below gives a single TCR beta chain sequence along with its context. Its antigen is not identified. The data belong to a study of TIL therapy for anti-PD-1-resistant metastatic lung cancer. The wider study: Half of patients were current or former smokers. Study findings and constraints: Treatment-naive, never-smoker and oncogene-addicted patients were overrepresented in this highly selected cohort.

The libraries were made with immunoSEQ v3. The data were produced by immunoSEQ multiplex PCR, yet TCRdb's version contains in-frame clones alone and is incomplete. The sample includes approximately 45,000 clones, 79% of them seen just once. V lost 4 bases and J 4 bases, leaving 10 bases between the germline ends. The length of the CDR3 is 13 residues. Germline V gene data show CDR1 as MNHNS and CDR2 as SASEGT. Indicated time point: pre-treatment sample, taken before nivolumab and TIL therapy. This chain uses TRBV6-1 with TRBJ1-2; D unresolved. Sequenced here: blood, sampled at baseline. This receptor was taken from a man in his 70s with non-small cell lung cancer. Here the CDR3 reads CASSAQRLYGYTF. The DNA for the CDR3 is TGTGCCAGCAGTGCCCAGCGGCTCTATGGCTACACCTTC.